What follows are 10 T cell receptor beta chains derived from one specimen sequenced in a study of blood T cell repertoires in COVID-19. Here immunoSEQ multiplex PCR was the method, and the copy in TCRdb shows in-frame clones only, minus some. The sample holds tens of thousands of clones, more than 75% seen once. Sequencing was performed on peripheral blood. The receptors stem from a man aged 50 to 59 with active or convalescent COVID-19.

This chain uses TRBV12-3 or TRBV12-4 with TRBJ1-2; maybe TRBD1 (5 bases). The length of the CDR3 is 13 residues. Trimming shortened V by 6 bases and J by 4 bases, and 12 bases separated the two germline ends. The CDR3 nucleotides are TGTGCCAGCAGCCCGACAGAAGTCTATGGCTACACCTTC. It is translated as CASSPTEVYGYTF.

The V call is TRBV3-1 (or the pseudogene TRBV3-2), the J call TRBJ1-1; D is uncertain. CDR1 is LGHDT, CDR2 YNNKEL, per germline (reference sequence). CDR3 length: 15 amino acids. Between the trimmed V and J ends, which lost 1 base and 2 bases, there was a span of 11 bases. The chain's CDR3 is CASSQVMSANTEAFF. CDR3 DNA: TGTGCCAGCAGCCAAGTGATGAGCGCTAACACTGAAGCTTTCTTT.

The chain employs TRBV19 and TRBJ2-5, with D tentatively TRBD1 (6 bases). From germline, CDR1 is LNHDA and CDR2 SQIVND (reference sequence). The CDR3 runs to 14 residues. Trimming cost V 6 bases and J 2 bases, with 13 bases left between them. CDR3 sequence (DNA): TGTGCCAGTAGCAAAGCCGACAGGCAAGAGACCCAGTACTTC. Translated, it gives CASSKADRQETQYF. Filled out from reference TRBV19 and TRBJ2-5, the complete variable domain reads DGGITQSPKYLFRKEGQNVTLSCEQNLNHDAMYWYRQDPGQGLRLIYYSQIVNDFQKGDIAEGYSVSREKKESFPLTVTSAQKNPTAFYLCASSKADRQETQYFGPGTRLLVL.

This clone has a handful of counts. This sample includes further DNA sequences coding for the same CDR3. This chain uses TRBV11-2 with TRBJ1-2; the match to TRBD1 covers 9 bases. V lost 1 base to trimming and J lost 5 bases; unmatched junction nucleotides: 5. CDR3 length: 15 residues. CDR1 and CDR2 (germline): SGHAT, FQNNGV. The CDR3 DNA follows: TGTGCCAGCAGCTTAGGACAGGGGGGACTTTATGGCTACACCTTC. This codes for CASSLGQGGLYGYTF.

This clone was counted a few times. The V and J genes are TRBV27 and TRBJ2-3, with 8 nucleotides matching TRBD2. Unmatched junction bases numbered 8, after V lost 6 bases and J lost 0 bases. Germline V CDR1 and CDR2: MNHEY, SMNVEV (reference sequence). The CDR3 consists of 16 residues. Written as DNA, the CDR3 is TGTGCCAGCAGACGGGGGGGGACGGTTAGCACAGATACGCAGTATTTT. This gives the protein CASRRGGTVSTDTQYF.

This clone was detected only a few times. The same CDR3 arises from other DNA sequences in this sample as well. The chain carries TRBV7-7 and TRBJ2-5, with 9 positions matching TRBD2. The CDR3 consists of 13 residues. Germline V lookup: CDR1 SSHAT, CDR2 FNYEAQ (reference sequence). After removal of 5 bases from V and 4 bases from J, the junction contained 2 bases not matched to a gene. The CDR3 nucleotides are TGTGCCAGCAGCCCGACTAGCGGAGAGACCCAGTACTTC. Translated: CASSPTSGETQYF. Full variable domain (remainder filled in from reference TRBV7-7 and TRBJ2-5): GAGVSQSPRYKVTKRGQDVTLRCDPISSHATLYWYQQALGQGPEFLTYFNYEAQPDKSGLPSDRFSAERPEGSISTLTIQRTEQRDSAMYRCASSPTSGETQYFGPGTRLLVL.

The genes are TRBV2 and TRBJ1-5, with D unresolved. The CDR3 is made up of 15 amino acids. The germline gives CDR1 SNHLY, CDR2 FYNNEI. V was shortened by 9 bases and J by 0 bases, with 15 bases between the two germline ends. CDR3: CASCKGGYSNQPQHF. The CDR3, as DNA: TGTGCCAGTTGTAAAGGAGGGTATAGCAATCAGCCCCAGCATTTT.

The gene calls are TRBV5-1 and TRBJ1-5, with a possible D match to TRBD1 (5 bases). CDR3 size: 15 residues. The germline V and J ends were trimmed by 0 bases and 4 bases, with 11 bases remaining between them. Germline V gene sequence: CDR1 SGHRS, CDR2 YFSETQ. CDR3 nucleotides: TGCGCCAGCAGCTTGGAGTCCGGGGGAAATCAGCCCCAGCATTTT. It encodes CASSLESGGNQPQHF. Looking up the rest from reference TRBV5-1 and TRBJ1-5 gives the full variable domain: KAGVTQTPRYLIKTRGQQVTLSCSPISGHRSVSWYQQTPGQGLQFLFEYFSETQRNKGNFPGRFSGRQFSNSRSEMNVSTLELGDSALYLCASSLESGGNQPQHFGDGTRLSIL.

This clone was picked up a small number of times. J is TRBJ1-4 and V is TRBV11-2; TRBD1 matches 9 bases. Trimming at V came to 5 bases and at J to 7 bases, leaving 8 bases not matched to a gene. The CDR3 contains 15 residues. Germline V gene lookup returns CDR1 SGHAT and CDR2 FQNNGV. In nucleotides, the CDR3 is TGTGCCAGCAGCAGAACCGGGACAGGGAGTGAAAAACTGTTTTTT. The encoded protein is CASSRTGTGSEKLFF.

The chain couples TRBV6-5 to TRBJ1-4; the match to TRBD1 covers 9 bases. Germline V gene lookup returns CDR1 MNHEY and CDR2 SVGAGI. The CDR3 covers 13 residues. V was pared by 9 bases and J by 8 bases, with 7 bases of the junction left unmatched. The CDR3 is CASRDRVEEKLFF. CDR3 bases: TGTGCCAGTAGGGACAGGGTGGAAGAAAAACTGTTTTTT.